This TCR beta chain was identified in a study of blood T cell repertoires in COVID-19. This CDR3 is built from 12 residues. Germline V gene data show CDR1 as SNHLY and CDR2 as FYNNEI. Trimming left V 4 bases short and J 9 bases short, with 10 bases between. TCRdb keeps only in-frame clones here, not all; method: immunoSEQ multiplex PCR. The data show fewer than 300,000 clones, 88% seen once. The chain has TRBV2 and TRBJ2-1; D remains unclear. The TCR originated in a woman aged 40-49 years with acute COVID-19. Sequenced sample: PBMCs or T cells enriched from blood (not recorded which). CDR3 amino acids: CASSAGSVEQFF. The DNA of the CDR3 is TGTGCCAGCAGTGCCGGCAGCGTTGAGCAGTTCTTC. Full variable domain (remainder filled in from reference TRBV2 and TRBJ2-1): EPEVTQTPSHQVTQMGQEVILRCVPISNHLYFYWYRQILGQKVEFLVSFYNNEISEKSEIFDDQFSVERPDGSNFTLKIRSTKLEDSAMYFCASSAGSVEQFFGPGTRLTVL.